The sequence of this T cell receptor beta chain was determined in a study of neurological immune-mediated disorders. Study-level findings and limits: HTLV-1-associated myelopathy had the most TCR clonal expansion, and multiple sclerosis had the least, less than healthy controls. TCR-beta repertoires seemed private in all groups, with no expanded CDR3 amino acid sequences shared.

With 10-nucleotide random UMIs, 5'RACE was used to make the cDNA. Over 200 million TCR-beta sequences from 15-18 subjects were obtained in each sequencing run. TCRdb reprocessed the 5' RACE reads via MiXCR and lists one record per CDR3 protein. Seen here are more than 75,000 distinct CDR3 sequences, about 9.3% observed once, and the top ten hold 1.8%. This CDR3 has 15 amino acids. Germline CDR1 and CDR2: DFQATT and SNEGSKA (reference sequence). Trimming took 0 bases from V and 7 from J, leaving 15 bases between them. This clonotype was recorded many times. Its cognate antigen is unknown. What was sequenced was PBMCs. This chain connects TRBV20-1 to TRBJ2-2, with D tentatively TRBD1 (5 bases). This sequence originates from a man aged 40-49 years in good health. The chain's CDR3 is CSARDPQGGVGELFF. CDR3 bases: TGCAGTGCTAGAGATCCCCAGGGTGGGGTCGGGGAGCTGTTTTTT.